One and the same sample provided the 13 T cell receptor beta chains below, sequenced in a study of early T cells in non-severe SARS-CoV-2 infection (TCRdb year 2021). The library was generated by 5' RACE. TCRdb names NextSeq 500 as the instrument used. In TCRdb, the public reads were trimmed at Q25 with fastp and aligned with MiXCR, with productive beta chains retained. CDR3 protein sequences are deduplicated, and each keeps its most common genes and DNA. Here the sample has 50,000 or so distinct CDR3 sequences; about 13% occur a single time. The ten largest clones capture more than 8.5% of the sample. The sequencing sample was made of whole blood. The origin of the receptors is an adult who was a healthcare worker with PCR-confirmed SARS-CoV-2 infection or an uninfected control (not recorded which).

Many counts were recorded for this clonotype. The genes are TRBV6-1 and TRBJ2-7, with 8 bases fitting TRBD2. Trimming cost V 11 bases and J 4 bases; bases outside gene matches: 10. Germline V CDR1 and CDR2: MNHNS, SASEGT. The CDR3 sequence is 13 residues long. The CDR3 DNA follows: TGTGCCTCGATAATAGCGGGATTATACGAGCAGTACTTC. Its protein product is CASIIAGLYEQYF.

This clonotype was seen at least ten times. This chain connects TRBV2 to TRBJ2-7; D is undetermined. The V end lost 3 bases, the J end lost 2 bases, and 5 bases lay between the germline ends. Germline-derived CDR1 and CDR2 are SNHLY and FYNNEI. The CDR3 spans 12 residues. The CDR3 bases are TGTGCCAGCAGTGACGGGCCCTACGAGCAGTACTTC. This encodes CASSDGPYEQYF.

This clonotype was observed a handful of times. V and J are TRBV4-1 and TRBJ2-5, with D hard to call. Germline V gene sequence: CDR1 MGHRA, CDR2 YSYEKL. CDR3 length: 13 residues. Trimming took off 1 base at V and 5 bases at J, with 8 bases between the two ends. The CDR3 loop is CASSQAPYETQYF. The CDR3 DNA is TGCGCCAGCAGCCAAGCTCCCTATGAGACCCAGTACTTC.

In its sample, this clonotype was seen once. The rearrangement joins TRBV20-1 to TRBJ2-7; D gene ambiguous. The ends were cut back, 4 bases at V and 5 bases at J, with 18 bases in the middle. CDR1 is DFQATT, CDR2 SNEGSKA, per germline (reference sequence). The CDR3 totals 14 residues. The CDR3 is CSAKKGATHDEQYF. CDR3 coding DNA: TGCAGTGCTAAGAAGGGCGCAACCCACGACGAGCAGTACTTC.

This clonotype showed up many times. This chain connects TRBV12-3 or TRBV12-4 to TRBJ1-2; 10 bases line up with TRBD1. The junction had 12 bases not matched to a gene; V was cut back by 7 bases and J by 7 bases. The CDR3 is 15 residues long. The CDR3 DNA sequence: TGTGCCAGCACCGATCGCGGGACAGGGGTAGGTGGCTACACCTTC. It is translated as CASTDRGTGVGGYTF.

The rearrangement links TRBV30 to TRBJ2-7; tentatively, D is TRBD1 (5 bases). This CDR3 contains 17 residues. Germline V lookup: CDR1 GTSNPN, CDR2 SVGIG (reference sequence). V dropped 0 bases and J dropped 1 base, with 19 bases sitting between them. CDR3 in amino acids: CAWSVPGPSSRSYEQYF. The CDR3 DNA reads TGTGCCTGGAGTGTACCAGGGCCCTCTAGTAGATCCTACGAGCAGTACTTC.

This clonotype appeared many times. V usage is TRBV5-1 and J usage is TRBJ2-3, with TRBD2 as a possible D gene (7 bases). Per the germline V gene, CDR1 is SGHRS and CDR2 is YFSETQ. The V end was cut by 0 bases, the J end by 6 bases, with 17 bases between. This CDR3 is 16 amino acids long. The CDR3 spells CASSLVTGGPGDTQYF. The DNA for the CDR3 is TGCGCCAGCAGCTTGGTCACGGGGGGCCCGGGCGATACGCAGTATTTT.

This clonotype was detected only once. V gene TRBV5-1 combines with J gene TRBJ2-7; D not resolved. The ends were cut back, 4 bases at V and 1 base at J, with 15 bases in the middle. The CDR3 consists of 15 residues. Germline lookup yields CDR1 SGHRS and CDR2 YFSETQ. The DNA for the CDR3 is TGCGCCAGCAGCCCCGGACCCTGGGGATCCTACGAGCAGTACTTC. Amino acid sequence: CASSPGPWGSYEQYF.

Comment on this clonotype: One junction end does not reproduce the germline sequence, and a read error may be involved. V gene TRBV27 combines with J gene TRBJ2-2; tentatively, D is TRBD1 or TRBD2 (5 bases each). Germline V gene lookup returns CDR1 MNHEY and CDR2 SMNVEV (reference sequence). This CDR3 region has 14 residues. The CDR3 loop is CASRDGANTGEMFF. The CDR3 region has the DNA TGTGCCAGCAGGGATGGGGCTAACACCGGGGAGATGTTTTTT.

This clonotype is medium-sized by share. The CDR3, as DNA: TGCAGTGCTAATGGGGTAAACATTCAGTACTTC. It is translated as CSANGVNIQYF. The gene calls are TRBV20-1 and TRBJ2-4; the D is unclear. V was pared by 4 bases and J by 6 bases, with 7 bases between. The CDR3 is 11 amino acids. Germline CDR1 reads DFQATT; CDR2 reads SNEGSKA (reference sequence).

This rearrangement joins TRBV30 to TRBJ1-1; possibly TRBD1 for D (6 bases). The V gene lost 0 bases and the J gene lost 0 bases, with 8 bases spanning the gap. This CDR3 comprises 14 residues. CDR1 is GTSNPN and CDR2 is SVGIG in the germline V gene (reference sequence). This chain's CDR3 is CAWSVGGLNTEAFF. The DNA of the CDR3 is TGTGCCTGGAGTGTAGGGGGGCTGAACACTGAAGCTTTCTTT.

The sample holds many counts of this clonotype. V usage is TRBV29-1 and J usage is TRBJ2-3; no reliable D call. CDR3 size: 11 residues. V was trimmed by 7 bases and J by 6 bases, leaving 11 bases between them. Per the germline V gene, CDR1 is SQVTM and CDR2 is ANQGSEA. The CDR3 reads CSAYSGDTQYF. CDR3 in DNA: TGCAGCGCTTACTCCGGGGATACGCAGTATTTT.

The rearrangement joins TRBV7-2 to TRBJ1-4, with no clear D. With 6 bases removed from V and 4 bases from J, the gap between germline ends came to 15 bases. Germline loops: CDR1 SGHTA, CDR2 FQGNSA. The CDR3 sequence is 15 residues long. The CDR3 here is CASSLEAAFNEKLFF. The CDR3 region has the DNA TGTGCCAGCAGTTTGGAGGCAGCCTTTAATGAAAAACTGTTTTTT.